This entry describes one TCR beta chain. It has no known antigen specificity. Base-call qualities are not available, and no considerably larger clone is one nucleotide away. V was cut back by 0 bases and J by 6 bases, leaving a gap of 16 bases between them. The germline V gene supplies CDR1 SGHDT and CDR2 YYEEEE. The CDR3 spans 16 residues, from the cysteine through the phenylalanine. The read is trimmed to its CDR3 DNA, 48 bases read in frame from base 1. The donors were healthy, HIV-negative adults who had no recently reported acute infections or vaccinations. Every donor was a Caucasian adult residing in Nashville, Tennessee, USA. CD4+ T cells were enriched by magnetic negative selection, after which naive cells were positively selected on CD45RA and the negative fraction was taken as the memory subset. After blood collection by leukapheresis, PBMCs were isolated using Ficoll-Histopaque density gradient centrifugation and then cryopreserved in the vapor phase of liquid nitrogen. Analytical flow cytometry was used to check the purity and quantity of each magnetically sorted T cell population. Each sorted fraction had its genomic DNA isolated and then quantified by UV absorbance on a Nanodrop 2000c.

This entry belongs to a study of shared clonotypes between healthy human individuals (dated by TCRdb to between 2020 and 2021). For the study in its entirety: Three men and two women, aged 18 to 49 years, made up the cohort. For each donor, three plates each were used for CD4 naive and CD4 memory, two plates were used for CD8 naive, and one plate was used for CD8 memory. The study deeply sequenced blood TCR repertoires of roughly five healthy adults to estimate repertoire size and the extent of clonotype sharing between individuals. Different laboratories and diverse techniques were used to prepare libraries and sequence TCR repertoires, to increase sequencing depth and limit assay-specific biases. Leukapheresis yielded between about 0.94 and 9.5 billion PBMCs per donor. The study at large found these results: Incomplete sequencing was indicated by rarefaction of sorted-subset datasets, despite the large sequencing depth. Pairwise subsampling led to the expectation that sequencing depth would affect the degree of clonotype sharing among donors. Estimated clonotype richness was generally larger for naive than for memory subsets. Because the study included a small number of donors, the genetic and exposure-history diversity represented was limited. Across four donors, approximately 5% of naive CD4, more than 3% of naive CD8, about 2.3% of memory CD4, and roughly 0.4% of memory CD8 clonotypes were shared. Only blood was sampled, and tissue TCR repertoires likely differ from those in blood. Higher generation probabilities were observed for clonotypes shared by all four sorted-subset donors than for non-shared clonotypes.

Using the deep immunoSEQ assay, multiplex PCR amplified TCR CDR3 regions from genomic DNA. For each cell subset, the extracted genomic DNA was distributed evenly across all wells of several immunoSEQ 96-well plates, and each plate served as one replicate. Each replicate PCR for sorted subsets received roughly 0.2 ug genomic DNA, equal to tens of thousands of T cell genomes. Purified libraries were measured with a Qubit 3.0 fluorometer, size-checked on a Bioanalyzer 2100, and measured again with the KAPA Library Quantification kit. Each immunoSEQ 96-well plate was sequenced on its own single-read 150-cycle Illumina NextSeq 550 flow cell. Per the source publication's procedure: Because the immunoSEQ output included only junctional sequences and no quality scores, the filtering could not be the same as the filtering used for full-length reads. Sequences were annotated with PyIR, a Python wrapper for IgBLAST v1.9, and V/J genes and CDR3 were assigned using IMGT germline references. Any read was removed if the V/J assignment was weak (E-value above 1e-6), the CDR3 was missing, or the read contained stop codons, out-of-frame junctions, or ambiguous translated residues. A V3J clonotype was defined by an identical inferred V gene, J gene, and CDR3 amino acid sequence. The percentage overlap between two repertoires was calculated by dividing the number of shared unique clonotypes by the size of the smaller repertoire. Richness of each repertoire was evaluated using RTK rarefaction, the Chao1 estimator, and Recon v2.1 estimates of unobserved clonotypes. For all TCRbeta clonotypes obtained by the gDNA method from several donors, generation probabilities were computed with OLGA. TCRdb retrieved this table from immuneACCESS and kept in-frame rearrangements only. Not all clones are present; in checked studies, unresolved V genes account for under half, and no reason is known for the remainder. The DNA gave D and trimming, while V, J and clone size come from that table. Recorded for this sample are over a million clones; about 77% of them occurred a single time. The top ten clones comprise nearly 1.5% of the sample.

Sequencing input: memory CD4+ T cells sorted from blood. The cell subset or site label, read with the paper, signifies: CD45RA-negative fraction. This receptor was taken from a man between 18 and 29 years old in good health. The rearrangement combines TRBV5-6 with TRBJ2-1; the D segment cannot be called with confidence. The CDR3 region: CASSLETGTMGNEQFF. The DNA is TGTGCCAGCAGCTTGGAGACCGGAACCATGGGCAATGAGCAGTTCTTC.